The present T cell receptor beta chain was sequenced within a study of type 1 regulatory T cells. TCRdb reanalysed the reads using MiXCR and keeps one entry per CDR3 protein. This sample has 35,000 to 50,000 distinct CDR3 sequences, with 12% found just once. General study findings and limits: Tr1 cells had a more restricted TCR repertoire than non-Tr1 cells.

The CDR3 is 11 amino acids. The germline CDR1 and CDR2 sequences are GTSNPN and SVGIG (reference sequence). V was trimmed by 5 bases and J by 4 bases, leaving 8 bases between them. In its sample, this clonotype was seen many times. The antigen is undetermined. The J gene is TRBJ1-2, the V gene TRBV30; D gene uncertain. The source is a human donor in good health. Sequencing was done on a sample of cultured non-Tr1 T cells, either the whole culture or a sorted T cell fraction (not recorded which). The CDR3 sequence: CAWDLSYGYTF. The DNA for the CDR3 is TGTGCCTGGGACCTTAGCTATGGCTACACCTTC.